This T cell receptor (beta chain) was sequenced during a study of cytomegalovirus exposure and HLA in healthy donors. In the PCR, 60 Vbeta and 13 Jbeta primers were used. Only in-frame clones appear in the TCRdb table, and some are missing; sequencing was by immunoSEQ multiplex PCR. Altogether about 99,000 clones are present, approximately 76% being singletons, with the ten largest covering roughly 5.4%. In this sample, this clone turned up a few times. Its antigen is unidentified. Study-level points and caveats: TCR sequences were mostly rare, though some public TCRs occurred in many donors. Sequencing probably produced one cluster of sequence variants that were highly shared.

The clonotype comes from a woman between 18 and 30 years old in good health and CMV-seropositive. Specimen: PBMCs.

The CDR3 bases are TGTGCCAGCATGGGCCGTACGACAGGTCTAGTGTATGGGGAGTTCTTC. It translates to CASMGRTTGLVYGEFF. The chain recombines TRBV28 with TRBJ2-1; weak D call: TRBD1 (6 bases). The V end was cut by 7 bases, the J end by 14 bases, with 30 bases between. Germline V gene data show CDR1 as MDHEN and CDR2 as SYDVKM. The CDR3 covers 16 residues.